This T cell receptor beta chain was recorded in a study of patients and donors after allogeneic stem cell transplantation. V lost 0 bases to trimming and J lost 0 bases, with 15 bases between them. Germline V gene sequence: CDR1 DFQATT, CDR2 SNEGSKA (reference sequence). The CDR3 length is 18 residues. One entry per CDR3 protein results from TCRdb running MiXCR on the RT-PCR reads. The profile covers more than 850,000 distinct CDR3 sequences, with approximately 19% appearing a single time and around 6% taken by the ten largest. There are a few counts of this clonotype. This receptor was identified in a human donor who was either an allogeneic HSCT recipient or a stem cell or donor lymphocyte infusion donor (not recorded which). It is not recorded whose cells these are; they may come from a transplant donor. J is TRBJ2-6 and V is TRBV20-1, with unresolved D. Sequencing was done on a sample of blood, either unsorted or a sorted T cell fraction (not recorded which). In DNA, the CDR3 is TGCAGTGCTAGAGATGCGCTCAAAACCTCCTCTGGGGCCAACGTCCTGACTTTC. It encodes CSARDALKTSSGANVLTF.